This record concerns one T cell receptor (beta chain) sequence. Its antigen is unknown. The study profiled TCR beta VDJ and CDR3 using genomic DNA as template. A single record per CDR3 protein comes from TCRdb applying MiXCR to the reads. The sample has some 120,000 distinct CDR3 sequences; 45% to 60% are singletons. The CDR3 runs to 14 residues. Germline CDR1 DFQATT, CDR2 SNEGSKA (reference sequence). V gave up 0 bases and J gave up 2 bases, with 10 bases separating them. This specimen comes from a study of CD8+CD57+ T cells in acquired aplastic anemia. The overall study: Sorted CD4+ and CD8+ cell DNA averaged about 3 ug. Study-level points and caveats: Common to patients and controls were twenty-nine CD8+ CDR3 sequences.

Sequencing involved patients with CD8+CD57+ cell expansion previously shown by flow cytometry. Every patient had severe acquired aplastic anemia. Patients were therapy-naive when their blood was sampled. The origin of this receptor is a human donor with aplastic anemia. The source material was sorted CD4+, CD8+, or CD8+CD57+ T cells (not recorded which) from PBMCs. V and J are TRBV20-1 and TRBJ1-2; D unresolved. This CDR3 reads CSARDKLLNYGYTF. The CDR3, as DNA: TGCAGTGCTAGAGATAAGCTTTTGAACTATGGCTACACCTTC.